These T cell receptor beta chains were read from a single sample in a study of human T cells and chemical hapten exposure. MiXCR was run by TCRdb on the RACE reads, yielding one entry per CDR3 protein. The sample lists some 120,000 distinct CDR3 sequences, roughly 12% occurring once. The material sequenced was whole blood, taken in connection with sensitization to the hapten diphenylcyclopropenone (DPC). The origin of the receptors is a woman in her forties or fifties with alopecia areata. Some clones in this sample may be carry-over from other donors' samples. Both conserved end residues are part of each CDR3. The order of the fields is V gene, J gene, D gene, clone size, CDR3 protein, CDR3 DNA. A D gene is named only where the DNA matches it firmly. The size entry is marked missing in some rows and otherwise reads once, few, many or a size class.

V gene: TRBV10-3; J gene: TRBJ2-1; D gene: TRBD2; clone size: NA; CDR3 protein: CAISGSGDSYNEQFF; CDR3 DNA: TGTGCCATCAGTGGGAGCGGGGACTCTTACAATGAGCAGTTCTTC
V gene: TRBV7-9; J gene: TRBJ1-2; D gene: NA; clone size: many; CDR3 protein: CASSLLYMDGYTF; CDR3 DNA: TGTGCCAGCAGCTTACTGTATATGGATGGCTACACCTTC
V gene: TRBV12-3/TRBV12-4; J gene: TRBJ2-1; D gene: TRBD2; clone size: few; CDR3 protein: CASSGTSAQQFF; CDR3 DNA: TGTGCCAGCAGTGGGACTAGCGCCCAGCAGTTCTTC
V gene: TRBV2; J gene: TRBJ1-3; D gene: NA; clone size: many; CDR3 protein: CASSLSTGNTIYF; CDR3 DNA: TGTGCCAGCAGCCTCTCGACAGGAAACACCATATATTTT
V gene: TRBV7-2; J gene: TRBJ2-2; D gene: NA; clone size: once; CDR3 protein: CASSGTGYTGEPFF; CDR3 DNA: TGTGCCAGCAGCGGCACAGGGTACACCGGGGAGCCGTTTTTT
V gene: TRBV2; J gene: TRBJ1-1; D gene: NA; clone size: NA; CDR3 protein: CASSLTRGNTEAFF; CDR3 DNA: TGTGCCAGCAGTTTAACTCGAGGGAACACTGAAGCTTTCTTT
V gene: TRBV2; J gene: TRBJ2-4; D gene: TRBD1; clone size: many; CDR3 protein: CASSNGQGAKNIQYF; CDR3 DNA: TGTGCCAGCAGTAATGGACAGGGCGCCAAAAACATTCAGTACTTC
V gene: TRBV19; J gene: TRBJ1-2; D gene: NA; clone size: NA; CDR3 protein: CASSDRHGRGGTGYTF; CDR3 DNA: TGTGCCAGTAGTGACCGCCACGGCAGGGGAGGCACTGGCTACACCTTC
V gene: TRBV9; J gene: TRBJ1-1; D gene: TRBD1; clone size: few; CDR3 protein: CASSGPEWTGGFSEAFF; CDR3 DNA: TGTGCCAGCAGCGGGCCGGAATGGACAGGGGGATTCTCTGAAGCTTTCTTT
V gene: TRBV18; J gene: TRBJ2-7; D gene: NA; clone size: many; CDR3 protein: CASSPREGQFYEQYF; CDR3 DNA: TGTGCCAGCTCACCACGCGAAGGACAGTTCTACGAGCAGTACTTC
V gene: TRBV7-2; J gene: TRBJ2-7; D gene: TRBD1; clone size: few; CDR3 protein: CASSSPDRGLAPSLEQYF; CDR3 DNA: TGTGCCAGCAGCTCACCTGACAGGGGGCTTGCCCCCTCTCTCGAGCAGTACTTC
V gene: TRBV3-1; J gene: TRBJ2-7; D gene: NA; clone size: NA; CDR3 protein: CASSQFTGSLKQYF; CDR3 DNA: TGTGCCAGCAGCCAATTCACAGGGAGTTTGAAGCAGTACTTC
V gene: TRBV21-1; J gene: TRBJ2-7; D gene: NA; clone size: NA; CDR3 protein: CAPGTYGTSGTIDYEQYF; CDR3 DNA: TGTGCCCCCGGGACCTACGGGACTAGCGGGACGATCGACTACGAGCAGTACTTC
V gene: TRBV7-2; J gene: TRBJ2-4; D gene: NA; clone size: NA; CDR3 protein: CASSRPSPVAKNIQYF; CDR3 DNA: TGTGCCAGCAGCCGACCATCTCCCGTAGCCAAAAACATTCAGTACTTC
V gene: TRBV6-6; J gene: TRBJ2-2; D gene: NA; clone size: many; CDR3 protein: CASSYNTGELFF; CDR3 DNA: TGTGCCAGCAGTTACAACACCGGGGAGCTGTTTTTT
V gene: TRBV15; J gene: TRBJ1-1; D gene: NA; clone size: few; CDR3 protein: CATEQLRTREAFF; CDR3 DNA: TGTGCCACCGAACAGCTGAGGACCAGGGAAGCTTTCTTT
V gene: TRBV6-2/TRBV6-3; J gene: TRBJ1-4; D gene: NA; clone size: many; CDR3 protein: CASSSSSGPANEKLFF; CDR3 DNA: TGTGCCAGCAGTTCCTCGTCCGGGCCGGCTAATGAAAAACTGTTTTTT
V gene: TRBV21-1; J gene: TRBJ1-5; D gene: NA; clone size: few; CDR3 protein: CASSPRDIEHF; CDR3 DNA: TGTGCCAGCAGCCCCCGCGACATCGAGCATTTT
V gene: TRBV7-2; J gene: TRBJ2-7; D gene: NA; clone size: many; CDR3 protein: CASRDIRASGEQYF; CDR3 DNA: TGTGCCAGCAGAGATATACGGGCCTCAGGGGAGCAGTACTTC
V gene: TRBV6-1; J gene: TRBJ1-1; D gene: NA; clone size: few; CDR3 protein: CASSGDRLNTEAFF; CDR3 DNA: TGTGCCAGCAGTGGTGACAGATTAAACACTGAAGCTTTCTTT
V gene: TRBV11-2; J gene: TRBJ1-5; D gene: NA; clone size: many; CDR3 protein: CASSSLDSNQPQHF; CDR3 DNA: TGTGCCAGCAGCTCCCTCGACAGCAATCAGCCCCAGCATTTT
V gene: TRBV7-9; J gene: TRBJ1-5; D gene: NA; clone size: many; CDR3 protein: CASSRGDSNQPQHF; CDR3 DNA: TGTGCCAGCAGCCGGGGAGATAGCAATCAGCCCCAGCATTTT
V gene: TRBV20-1; J gene: TRBJ1-1; D gene: NA; clone size: few; CDR3 protein: CSATPTTGMNTEAFF; CDR3 DNA: TGCAGTGCTACCCCTACGACCGGAATGAACACTGAAGCTTTCTTT
V gene: TRBV6-5; J gene: TRBJ2-2; D gene: TRBD2; clone size: few; CDR3 protein: CASSVRGVANTGELFF; CDR3 DNA: TGTGCCAGCAGTGTTCGGGGGGTAGCGAACACCGGGGAGCTGTTTTTT
V gene: TRBV2; J gene: TRBJ1-6; D gene: NA; clone size: NA; CDR3 protein: CASSDGFSNSPLHF; CDR3 DNA: TGTGCCAGCAGTGATGGTTTTAGTAATTCACCCCTCCACTTT
V gene: TRBV29-1; J gene: TRBJ1-1; D gene: NA; clone size: many; CDR3 protein: CSAQDGFLGLNTEAFF; CDR3 DNA: TGCAGCGCCCAAGACGGGTTCCTGGGTCTGAACACTGAAGCTTTCTTT
V gene: TRBV28; J gene: TRBJ2-4; D gene: NA; clone size: few; CDR3 protein: CASSLILVGKNIQYF; CDR3 DNA: TGTGCCAGCAGTTTGATCCTAGTGGGCAAAAACATTCAGTACTTC
V gene: TRBV5-8; J gene: TRBJ2-1; D gene: TRBD2; clone size: NA; CDR3 protein: CASSLGELAGPQGNEQFF; CDR3 DNA: TGTGCCAGCAGCTTGGGCGAACTAGCGGGCCCCCAGGGGAATGAGCAGTTCTTC
V gene: TRBV3-1; J gene: TRBJ1-1; D gene: NA; clone size: few; CDR3 protein: CASSQEVRGARAFF; CDR3 DNA: TGTGCCAGCAGCCAAGAGGTTCGGGGTGCCCGAGCTTTCTTT
V gene: TRBV6-2/TRBV6-3; J gene: TRBJ1-5; D gene: TRBD1; clone size: few; CDR3 protein: CASSPGGRQPQHF; CDR3 DNA: TGTGCCAGCAGCCCAGGGGGACGGCAGCCCCAGCATTTT
V gene: TRBV6-2/TRBV6-3; J gene: TRBJ1-1; D gene: NA; clone size: few; CDR3 protein: CASTEPTQGRAFF; CDR3 DNA: TGTGCCAGCACCGAACCCACCCAGGGCAGAGCTTTCTTT
V gene: TRBV11-2; J gene: TRBJ2-7; D gene: NA; clone size: NA; CDR3 protein: CASTTTDGLSYEQYF; CDR3 DNA: TGTGCCAGCACCACGACGGACGGTCTCTCCTACGAGCAGTACTTC
V gene: TRBV28; J gene: TRBJ1-2; D gene: TRBD1; clone size: NA; CDR3 protein: CASSGGQGPYGYTF; CDR3 DNA: TGTGCCAGCAGTGGCGGACAGGGGCCCTATGGCTACACCTTC
V gene: TRBV6-2/TRBV6-3; J gene: TRBJ2-3; D gene: TRBD1; clone size: many; CDR3 protein: CASTLGTVTDTQYF; CDR3 DNA: TGTGCCAGCACCCTCGGGACAGTCACAGATACGCAGTATTTT
V gene: TRBV6-6; J gene: TRBJ2-7; D gene: NA; clone size: NA; CDR3 protein: CASQGYAYEQYF; CDR3 DNA: TGTGCCAGCCAAGGTTATGCCTACGAGCAGTACTTC
V gene: TRBV2; J gene: TRBJ2-2; D gene: NA; clone size: NA; CDR3 protein: CASRRQGSTGELFF; CDR3 DNA: TGTGCCAGCAGGAGGCAGGGAAGCACCGGGGAGCTGTTTTTT
V gene: TRBV3-1; J gene: TRBJ2-2; D gene: TRBD2; clone size: NA; CDR3 protein: CASSQVWGTSGLPGTGELFF; CDR3 DNA: TGTGCCAGCAGCCAAGTTTGGGGGACTAGCGGGCTCCCGGGGACCGGGGAGCTGTTTTTT
V gene: TRBV20-1; J gene: TRBJ1-1; D gene: NA; clone size: NA; CDR3 protein: CSARRTSEAFF; CDR3 DNA: TGCAGTGCTAGACGCACGAGTGAAGCTTTCTTT
V gene: TRBV10-2; J gene: TRBJ2-2; D gene: NA; clone size: NA; CDR3 protein: CASMPTNTGELFF; CDR3 DNA: TGCGCCAGCATGCCGACTAACACCGGGGAGCTGTTTTTT
V gene: TRBV6-2/TRBV6-3; J gene: TRBJ1-6; D gene: TRBD1; clone size: NA; CDR3 protein: CASSSGQGYPNSPLHF; CDR3 DNA: TGTGCCAGCAGCAGCGGACAGGGGTATCCAAATTCACCCCTCCACTTT
V gene: TRBV28; J gene: TRBJ2-3; D gene: NA; clone size: few; CDR3 protein: CASSLLGGANTDTQYF; CDR3 DNA: TGTGCCAGCAGTTTACTTGGGGGCGCAAACACAGATACGCAGTATTTT
V gene: TRBV29-1; J gene: TRBJ2-3; D gene: NA; clone size: many; CDR3 protein: CSVEHRTSTDTQYF; CDR3 DNA: TGCAGCGTTGAACACCGAACTAGCACAGATACGCAGTATTTT
V gene: TRBV19; J gene: TRBJ2-3; D gene: TRBD1; clone size: many; CDR3 protein: CASRRTGGADTQYF; CDR3 DNA: TGTGCCAGTAGGCGGACAGGGGGCGCAGATACGCAGTATTTT
V gene: TRBV11-2; J gene: TRBJ2-1; D gene: NA; clone size: NA; CDR3 protein: CASSFGARRDHREQFF; CDR3 DNA: TGTGCCAGCAGCTTCGGGGCCCGCCGGGACCACCGAGAGCAGTTCTTC
V gene: TRBV6-4; J gene: TRBJ2-4; D gene: NA; clone size: few; CDR3 protein: CASSDRGNIQYF; CDR3 DNA: TGTGCCAGCAGTGACAGGGGAAACATTCAGTACTTC
V gene: TRBV2; J gene: TRBJ2-7; D gene: TRBD1; clone size: many; CDR3 protein: CASSVRGQTYEQYF; CDR3 DNA: TGTGCCAGCAGTGTCCGGGGACAGACCTACGAGCAGTACTTC
V gene: TRBV20-1; J gene: TRBJ1-4; D gene: NA; clone size: few; CDR3 protein: CSAREGRINEKLFF; CDR3 DNA: TGCAGTGCTAGAGAGGGACGGATTAATGAAAAACTGTTTTTT
V gene: TRBV19; J gene: TRBJ2-7; D gene: NA; clone size: few; CDR3 protein: CASSWQSSSYEQYF; CDR3 DNA: TGTGCCAGTAGTTGGCAGTCTTCATCCTACGAGCAGTACTTC
V gene: TRBV12-5; J gene: TRBJ2-2; D gene: TRBD2; clone size: NA; CDR3 protein: CASGPNAGLAGGTGELFF; CDR3 DNA: TGTGCTAGTGGCCCGAACGCCGGGCTAGCGGGTGGCACCGGGGAGCTGTTTTTT
V gene: TRBV7-2; J gene: TRBJ1-6; D gene: TRBD1; clone size: NA; CDR3 protein: CASSLTSAGGNSPLHF; CDR3 DNA: TGTGCCAGCAGCTTAACAAGCGCAGGGGGTAATTCACCCCTCCACTTT